This is a list of T cell receptor beta chains from one sample in a study of Ad26.COV2.S vaccination and SARS-CoV-2 variants. TCRdb keeps only in-frame clones here, not all; method: immunoSEQ multiplex PCR. Of around 350,000 clones listed, roughly 94% are singletons. The material sequenced was peripheral blood, taken after recovery from COVID-19. All receptors come from a human donor who had recovered from COVID-19. Each CDR3 is given with its conserved first and last residue. Each record gives: D gene, clone size, V gene, J gene, CDR3 DNA, CDR3 protein. The D gene is left open where the match is weak. The listing skips clone size in some rows; elsewhere it reads once, few, many or a size class.

.	.	TRBV6-6	TRBJ1-2	TGTGCCAGCACGTCCCTGTTTGAGGGAACCTATGGCTACACCTTC	CASTSLFEGTYGYTF
.	.	TRBV3-1/TRBV3-2	TRBJ2-2	TGTGCCAGCAGCCAAGACCACACCGGGGAGCTGTTTTTT	CASSQDHTGELFF
.	.	TRBV28	TRBJ1-5	TGTGCCAGCAGTGAGACAAGTTGGGCACAGCCCCAGCATTTT	CASSETSWAQPQHF
.	.	TRBV19	TRBJ2-2	TGTGCCAGTAGACCGGGGGTGAAGAACACCGGGGAGCTGTTTTTT	CASRPGVKNTGELFF
.	.	TRBV27	TRBJ1-2	TGTGCCAGCAGTGGACAGCGGAACTATGGCTACACCTTC	CASSGQRNYGYTF
.	.	TRBV5-6	TRBJ2-7	TGTGCCAGCGCCGTTTGGGGGGCCTACGAGCAGTACTTC	CASAVWGAYEQYF
TRBD2	.	TRBV11-3	TRBJ2-1	TGTGCCAGCAGCCATAAGGGCGGGGGGGCCGCCTACAATGAGCAGTTCTTC	CASSHKGGGAAYNEQFF
TRBD1	.	TRBV5-8	TRBJ2-2	TGTGCCAGCAGCTGGACAGGGGCCAACACCGGGGAGCTGTTTTTT	CASSWTGANTGELFF
.	.	TRBV4-3	TRBJ1-4	TGCGCCAGCAGCCAAGTTGGGAACGGCGGAGAAAAACTGTTTTTT	CASSQVGNGGEKLFF
.	.	TRBV9	TRBJ2-1	TGTGCCAGCAGCCTTTCCGGGACACCCTACTACAATGAGCAGTTCTTC	CASSLSGTPYYNEQFF
TRBD2	.	TRBV3-1/TRBV3-2	TRBJ2-1	TGTGCCAGCAGCCCACGTAGCGGGGGGACGGTCAATGAGCAGTTCTTC	CASSPRSGGTVNEQFF
.	once	TRBV2	TRBJ2-3	TGTGCCAGCAGTGAAGATGTGACAGATACGCAGTATTTT	CASSEDVTDTQYF
.	.	TRBV6-2/TRBV6-3	TRBJ1-5	TGTGCCAGCAGTACAAAGGGGAATCAGCCCCAGCATTTT	CASSTKGNQPQHF
.	.	TRBV11-2	TRBJ1-2	TGTGCCAGCAGCACAACAACGGGGTTATGGGGCTACACCTTC	CASSTTTGLWGYTF
.	.	TRBV9	TRBJ2-5	TGTGCCAGCAGCTCCGCGGCGGGGTCTACAGAGACCCAGTACTTC	CASSSAAGSTETQYF
TRBD2	few	TRBV2	TRBJ2-1	TGTGCCAGCAGGCAGCGGGGGACTTTAAGCTCCTACAATGAGCAGTTCTTC	CASRQRGTLSSYNEQFF
TRBD1	once	TRBV29-1	TRBJ2-3	TGCAGCGTTTGGGACAGGGGGAGCACAGATACGCAGTATTTT	CSVWDRGSTDTQYF
.	.	TRBV27	TRBJ2-7	TGTGCCAGCAGCTCCCAGCAGGGTCAGCCCCTGGGCGAGCAGTACTTC	CASSSQQGQPLGEQYF
TRBD1	.	TRBV7-3	TRBJ1-1	TGTGCCAGCAGACCAGGGGGGGAGAACACTGAAGCTTTCTTT	CASRPGGENTEAFF
.	.	TRBV2	TRBJ1-5	TGTGCCAGCTCACAGGGAGGAGTTCATCAGCCCCAGCATTTT	CASSQGGVHQPQHF
.	.	TRBV12-5	TRBJ1-2	TGTGCTAGTGGTTTGGGGGGACGTGGCTACACCTTC	CASGLGGRGYTF
TRBD1	.	TRBV10-2	TRBJ2-7	TGCGCCAGCAGAGCCTCAGGACAGGGGGCGTACGAGCAGTACTTC	CASRASGQGAYEQYF
.	.	TRBV5-4	TRBJ1-1	TGTGCCAGCAGCTTCCAGCCGAACACTGAAGCTTTCTTT	CASSFQPNTEAFF
.	few	TRBV9	TRBJ1-1	TGTGCCAGCAGCGTAGGGCCGAACACTGAAGCTTTCTTT	CASSVGPNTEAFF
.	.	TRBV13	TRBJ1-1	TGTGCCAGCAGCGCCGCGGGTGGGGGGAACACTGAAGCTTTCTTT	CASSAAGGGNTEAFF
.	.	TRBV7-3	TRBJ2-2	TGTGCCAGCAGCTTCAGGGGCGCCGGGGAGCTGTTTTTT	CASSFRGAGELFF
TRBD2	.	TRBV7-8	TRBJ2-2	TGTGCCAGCAACTCCGGCCGGCGGGGGGTACCGAACACCGGGGAGCTGTTTTTT	CASNSGRRGVPNTGELFF